A single sample is the source of the 25 T cell receptor beta chains below, sequenced in a study of vaccination effects on CD4 cells after COVID-19. ViraFEST expansion of antigen-specific CD4+ T cells with viral peptide pools preceded sequencing. Following a 10-day culture, CD4+ T cells were purified. All vaccine recipients tested negative for nucleocapsid antibodies and had never contracted SARS-CoV-2 infection. Repertoires were generated with immunoSEQ multiplex PCR, while TCRdb's copy carries only in-frame clones and drops some. This table has tens of thousands of clones, approximately 80% appearing once. Their cognate antigens are unknown. Sequenced here: CD4+ T cells from PBMCs cultured with HCoV-NL63 spike peptides, sampled before COVID-19 vaccination. The receptors were gathered from a human donor who received a COVID-19 vaccine.

The chain has TRBV27 and TRBJ2-1, with 8 bases that match TRBD2. The CDR3 extends over 16 amino acids. Germline lookup yields CDR1 MNHEY and CDR2 SMNVEV (reference sequence). With V trimmed by 1 base and J by 7 bases, 9 bases remained unmatched. CDR3 nucleotides: TGTGCCAGCAGTTTATGGGGACTAGGGTCGGGGAATGAGCAGTTCTTC. This gives the protein CASSLWGLGSGNEQFF.

The V and J genes are TRBV11-3 and TRBJ2-7; TRBD1 matches 9 bases. Trimming took 0 bases from V and 6 from J; bases not matched to a gene: 12. This CDR3 has 17 amino acids. CDR1 and CDR2 from the germline V gene are SGHNT and YENEEA. Here the CDR3 reads CASSLDSGFDRGGEQYV. CDR3 DNA sequence: TGTGCCAGCAGCTTAGATTCGGGGTTCGACAGGGGGGGCGAGCAGTACGTC.

V usage is TRBV7-2 and J usage is TRBJ2-3; 8 nucleotides align to TRBD1. Germline trimming cut 6 bases from V and 6 bases from J; bases unmatched to any gene: 8. The length of the CDR3 is 14 residues. Per the germline V gene, CDR1 is SGHTA and CDR2 is FQGNSA. In nucleotides, the CDR3 is TGTGCCAGCAGACCCGGGACAGGAGGGGATACGCAGTATTTT. Translated: CASRPGTGGDTQYF.

This clone appeared a few times. This sequence joins TRBV9 and TRBJ1-6; 9 bases agree with TRBD1. The germline gives CDR1 SGDLS, CDR2 YYNGEE. Trimming removed 0 bases from V and 11 bases from J; junction bases left unmatched: 6. The CDR3 is 15 residues long. This CDR3 reads CASSVADRGWAPLHF. The CDR3 DNA sequence: TGTGCCAGCAGCGTAGCGGACAGGGGATGGGCACCCCTCCACTTT. Full variable domain (missing parts from reference TRBV9 and TRBJ1-6): DSGVTQTPKHLITATGQRVTLRCSPRSGDLSVYWYQQSLDQGLQFLIQYYNGEERAKGNILERFSAQQFPDLHSELNLSSLELGDSALYFCASSVADRGWAPLHFGNGTRLTVT.

CDR3 DNA sequence: TGTGCCATCGGTACGACAGGGGGCCAAGAGACCCAGTACTTC. It encodes CAIGTTGGQETQYF. The chain links TRBV10-3 to TRBJ2-5; 9 nucleotides match TRBD1. CDR1 and CDR2 from the germline V gene are ENHRY and SYGVKD. The V gene end was trimmed by 8 bases and the J gene end by 1 base; junction bases not matched to a gene: 5. This CDR3 has 14 amino acids.

This chain uses TRBV11-1 with TRBJ1-1; possibly TRBD1 for D (6 bases). V dropped 4 bases and J dropped 5 bases, with 14 bases sitting between them. The CDR3 contains 14 residues. Germline CDR1 and CDR2: SGHAT and FQDESV (reference sequence). CDR3 nucleotide sequence: TGTGCCAGCAGCTCAGACAGGTTGGGGACTGAAGCTTTCTTT. Translated: CASSSDRLGTEAFF.

This clone was detected only once. The J gene is TRBJ2-1, the V gene TRBV3-1 (or the pseudogene TRBV3-2); D remains ambiguous. Trimming cost V 2 bases and J 12 bases, with 14 bases left between them. The germline V gene has CDR1 LGHDT and CDR2 YNNKEL (reference sequence). CDR3 length equals 13 residues. Here the CDR3 reads CASSQRQSFGQFF. The CDR3 DNA reads as TGTGCCAGCAGCCAAAGGCAGTCTTTTGGGCAGTTCTTC.

V and J are TRBV3-1 (or the pseudogene TRBV3-2) and TRBJ2-1; D is undetermined. Trimming removed 1 base at V and 3 bases at J, with 4 bases between. The germline V gene has CDR1 LGHDT and CDR2 YNNKEL (reference sequence). The CDR3 extends over 13 amino acids. The CDR3 DNA reads as TGTGCCAGCAGCCAAGGAGACTACAATGAGCAGTTCTTC. This sequence encodes CASSQGDYNEQFF.

The V gene is TRBV3-1 (or the pseudogene TRBV3-2), the J gene TRBJ2-6; unclear D gene. Trimming removed 4 bases from V and 0 bases from J, with 4 bases in between. From germline, CDR1 is LGHDT and CDR2 YNNKEL (reference sequence). CDR3 length equals 14 residues. The DNA of the CDR3 is TGTGCCAGCAGCCCCAACTCTGGGGCCAACGTCCTGACTTTC. Protein product: CASSPNSGANVLTF.

The CDR3, as DNA: TGCGCCAGCAGCTTGGTAGGGGGCGGTGACACCGGGGAGCTGTTTTTT. As protein: CASSLVGGGDTGELFF. The genes are TRBV5-1 and TRBJ2-2; TRBD1 aligns across 7 bases. Germline V gene data show CDR1 as SGHRS and CDR2 as YFSETQ. The CDR3 spans 16 residues. J gave up 3 bases and V 0 bases, and 5 bases lay outside the gene matches.

The chain has TRBV7-2 and TRBJ1-1; D is unclear. CDR3 length: 12 residues. Germline V lookup: CDR1 SGHTA, CDR2 FQGNSA. V was cut by 3 bases and J by 11 bases, with 13 bases left in between. This CDR3 is CASSFHNFAAFF. CDR3 bases: TGTGCCAGCAGCTTTCATAACTTCGCGGCTTTCTTT.

The chain couples TRBV2 to TRBJ2-1; no clear D. Trimming stripped 7 bases from V and 6 bases from J, with 7 bases between. The CDR3 covers 11 residues. Per the germline V gene, CDR1 is SNHLY and CDR2 is FYNNEI. The CDR3 sequence: CASIRVNEQFF. For the CDR3, the DNA is TGTGCCAGCATACGGGTCAATGAGCAGTTCTTC.

The table lists this clone with a few counts. This chain uses TRBV3-1 (or the pseudogene TRBV3-2) with TRBJ2-2; 10 bases are shared with TRBD2. The V gene end was trimmed by 1 base and the J gene end by 5 bases; junction bases not matched to a gene: 4. This CDR3 contains 16 residues. Germline V gene sequence: CDR1 LGHDT, CDR2 YNNKEL (reference sequence). CDR3 protein: CASSQVVAGGTGELFF. CDR3 nucleotide sequence: TGTGCCAGCAGCCAAGTAGTAGCGGGGGGTACCGGGGAGCTGTTTTTT.

This chain connects TRBV6-1 to TRBJ2-5, with TRBD1 as a possible D gene (7 bases). CDR1 is MNHNS and CDR2 is SASEGT in the germline V gene. This CDR3 spans 15 amino acids. V lost 2 bases and J lost 5, with 15 bases in between. The DNA for the CDR3 is TGTGCCAGCAGTGAAACGTCAGGGGGGTTGGAGACCCAGTACTTC. Its protein is CASSETSGGLETQYF.

This clone was seen a single time. J is TRBJ1-2 and V is TRBV9, with 10 bases identical to TRBD1. The CDR3 runs to 15 residues. V shed 4 bases and J 9 bases; nucleotides not matched to a gene: 12. The germline gives CDR1 SGDLS, CDR2 YYNGEE. CDR3 protein: CASSPKLDRGFRYTF. The CDR3 coding sequence is TGTGCCAGCAGCCCAAAATTGGACAGGGGGTTTCGCTACACCTTC.

V and J are TRBV4-1 and TRBJ1-2; weak D call: TRBD1 (6 bases). The CDR3 consists of 15 residues. Germline assignment: CDR1 MGHRA and CDR2 YSYEKL. V was trimmed by 4 bases and J by 2 bases, leaving 14 bases between them. This CDR3 reads CASSRNGGPNYGYTF. In nucleotides, the CDR3 is TGCGCCAGCAGCCGCAACGGGGGCCCAAACTATGGCTACACCTTC.

The chain links TRBV29-1 to TRBJ1-2, with a tentative D call TRBD1 (5 bases). This CDR3 spans 13 amino acids. V lost 4 bases and J 2 bases, leaving 11 bases between the germline ends. Germline V gene sequence: CDR1 SQVTM, CDR2 ANQGSEA. CDR3 bases: TGCAGCGTTGGGCAGGGATCCAACTATGGCTACACCTTC. Protein sequence: CSVGQGSNYGYTF.

The rearrangement uses TRBV7-2 and TRBJ2-2; 9 positions match TRBD2. Losses at the gene ends were 5 bases for V and 2 bases for J; bases not matched to a gene: 9. The CDR3 is made up of 17 amino acids. Germline V gene data show CDR1 as SGHTA and CDR2 as FQGNSA. The CDR3 DNA is TGTGCCAGCAGCCACCCTGGGACTAGCATCAACACCGGGGAGCTGTTTTTT. Encoded protein: CASSHPGTSINTGELFF.

This CDR3 is CASKRSLNTGELFF. CDR3 sequence (DNA): TGTGCCAGCAAGCGGTCATTAAACACCGGGGAGCTGTTTTTT. The chain couples TRBV9 to TRBJ2-2; tentatively, D is TRBD2 (5 bases). From germline, CDR1 is SGDLS and CDR2 YYNGEE. The CDR3 extends over 14 amino acids. Deletions cut 6 bases from V and 2 bases from J, with 11 bases between.

V gene TRBV3-1 (or the pseudogene TRBV3-2) combines with J gene TRBJ1-6; D is unresolved. This CDR3 is built from 12 residues. V was cut by 3 bases and J by 11 bases, with 8 bases left in between. The germline gives CDR1 LGHDT, CDR2 YNNKEL (reference sequence). The DNA for the CDR3 is TGTGCCAGCAGCCAGGTCGGGGCACCCCTCCACTTT. It specifies CASSQVGAPLHF.

The chain joins TRBV11-3 to TRBJ2-7, with 11 bases aligning to TRBD1. Trimming removed 2 bases from V and 6 bases from J; junction bases left unmatched: 9. The germline gives CDR1 SGHNT, CDR2 YENEEA. This CDR3 has 16 residues. CDR3 amino acids: CASSLLVGTGGSEQYV. In DNA form, the CDR3 reads TGTGCCAGCAGCTTATTAGTTGGGACAGGGGGATCCGAGCAGTACGTC.

The chain is built from TRBV16 and TRBJ1-2, with D maybe TRBD1 (5 bases). Trimming took off 0 bases at V and 2 bases at J, with 10 bases between the two ends. This CDR3 has 15 amino acids. The germline V gene has CDR1 KGHSY and CDR2 FQNENV. The CDR3 DNA sequence: TGTGCCAGCAGCCAATCCCGGACACAGAACTATGGCTACACCTTC. Translation gives CASSQSRTQNYGYTF.

The V gene is TRBV6-5, the J gene TRBJ2-7; D is unclear. The CDR3 runs to 10 residues. Germline loops: CDR1 MNHEY, CDR2 SVGAGI. CDR3 residues: CASSYSKGNV. The CDR3 coding sequence is TGTGCCAGCAGTTACTCGAAGGGTAACGTC.

The chain couples TRBV28 to TRBJ1-5; D uncertain. Germline-derived CDR1 and CDR2 are MDHEN and SYDVKM. Trimming removed 1 base from V and 3 bases from J, with 13 bases in between. The CDR3 is 16 amino acids. DNA for the CDR3: TGTGCCAGCAGTTTATACGGTACAGCCTACAATCAGCCCCAGCATTTT. This encodes CASSLYGTAYNQPQHF.

CDR3 coding DNA: TGTGCCAGCAGTTTAGGAGGGGGGAGTTATAATTCACCCCTCCACTTT. Encoded protein: CASSLGGGSYNSPLHF. The gene calls are TRBV28 and TRBJ1-6; D may be TRBD1 (6 bases). CDR3 size: 16 residues. The V end lost 2 bases, the J end lost 4 bases, and 12 bases lay between the germline ends. Germline V gene lookup returns CDR1 MDHEN and CDR2 SYDVKM.